This TCR beta chain was sequenced during a study of cytomegalovirus exposure and HLA in healthy donors. Study overall: The same platform was used for the approximately 110 validation repertoires and the 650 to 800 first-cohort repertoires, a later analysis reported. Study-wide results and caveats: Cytomegalovirus association was listed for 170 or so TCR beta chains.

As regards this clone: The antigen remains undetermined.

Assay: immunoSEQ multiplex PCR; the TCRdb copy retains only in-frame clones and omits some. The data hold approximately 140,000 clones, with roughly 90% observed a single time. This CDR3 has 15 residues. Germline V gene lookup returns CDR1 LGHNT and CDR2 FRNRAP. The V and J ends lost 1 base and 2 bases respectively, with 11 bases between them. This sequence was found in a young man in good health and CMV-seronegative. This sequence joins TRBV12-5 and TRBJ1-1, with D uncertain. Material for sequencing was PBMCs. The CDR3: CASGLARVLNTEAFF. In DNA form, the CDR3 reads TGTGCTAGTGGTTTGGCCCGGGTTTTAAACACTGAAGCTTTCTTT.